These 28 T cell receptor beta chains share one sample of origin, sequenced in a study of blood T cell repertoires in COVID-19. Assay: immunoSEQ multiplex PCR; the TCRdb copy retains only in-frame clones and omits some. The sample includes fewer than 650,000 clones, around nine tenths of them seen just once. Source material: peripheral blood. Source of these receptors: a woman in her fifties or sixties with COVID-19, enrolled during active disease.

Turning to this clone: The sample holds other DNA sequences that translate to the same CDR3. This sequence joins TRBV29-1 and TRBJ1-4; tentatively, D is TRBD1 (5 bases). Trimming left V 6 bases short and J 8 bases short, with 10 bases between. CDR1 is SQVTM, CDR2 ANQGSEA, per germline. The CDR3 has 11 residues. Here the CDR3 reads CSVDRGEKLFF. CDR3 DNA: TGCAGCGTGGACCGGGGGGAAAAACTGTTTTTT.

The table lists this clone with a count of one. Other DNA sequences in the sample encode the same CDR3. The V call is TRBV5-1, the J call TRBJ1-2; 10 nucleotides line up with TRBD1. Trimming removed 4 bases from V and 8 bases from J; junction bases left unmatched: 2. Germline CDR1 reads SGHRS; CDR2 reads YFSETQ. The CDR3 sequence is 12 residues long. CDR3 in DNA: TGCGCCAGCAGCCTGACAGGGGGCGGCTACACCTTC. The encoded protein is CASSLTGGGYTF.

The V gene is TRBV30, the J gene TRBJ1-2, with a tentative D call TRBD1 (5 bases). V lost 0 bases and J lost 6, with 14 bases in between. This CDR3 region has 14 residues. CDR1 is GTSNPN, CDR2 SVGIG, per germline (reference sequence). CDR3 loop: CAWSVVRVSNGYTF. The CDR3 DNA reads TGTGCCTGGAGTGTGGTCAGGGTTTCAAATGGCTACACCTTC.

The chain joins TRBV6-6 to TRBJ2-3, with TRBD2 matching over 7 bases. CDR3 length: 15 residues. V shed 0 bases and J 6 bases; nucleotides not matched to a gene: 6. CDR1 is MNHNY, CDR2 SVGAGI, per germline (reference sequence). DNA of the CDR3: TGTGCCAGCAGTTACTCGAGATGGGAGGGGGATACGCAGTATTTT. Translation: CASSYSRWEGDTQYF.

This chain joins TRBV19 and TRBJ1-2; no firm D call. The ends were cut back, 11 bases at V and 4 bases at J, with 14 bases in the middle. This CDR3 is 12 amino acids long. Germline V lookup: CDR1 LNHDA, CDR2 SQIVND (reference sequence). CDR3 residues: CASYKTFYGYTF. CDR3 nucleotides: TGTGCCTCATACAAGACATTCTATGGCTACACCTTC.

V and J are TRBV18 and TRBJ1-1; possible D gene TRBD1, 5 bases. Between the trimmed V and J ends, which lost 3 bases and 8 bases, there was a span of 16 bases. The CDR3 is 14 amino acids. From germline, CDR1 is KGHSH and CDR2 LQKENI. This CDR3 is CASSPAGRLPEAFF. CDR3 coding DNA: TGTGCCAGCTCACCCGCGGGACGATTACCGGAAGCTTTCTTT.

The rearrangement joins TRBV5-1 to TRBJ2-5, with 10 bases that match TRBD2. The CDR3 covers 16 residues. Germline CDR1 reads SGHRS; CDR2 reads YFSETQ. After removal of 3 bases from V and 5 bases from J, the junction contained 10 bases not matched to a gene. The CDR3 nucleotides read TGCGCCAGCAGCTCCGGGAGGACTAGCGGTGCGGAGACCCAGTACTTC. Translation: CASSSGRTSGAETQYF.

Points on this clone: Other DNA sequences in this sample translate to the same CDR3. J is TRBJ2-2 and V is TRBV2, with a weak D call TRBD2 (6 bases). V shed 6 bases and J shed 5 bases, with 13 bases lying between them. CDR3 size: 14 residues. CDR1 is SNHLY and CDR2 is FYNNEI in the germline V gene. The CDR3 nucleotides are TGTGCCAGCAGAGTTGGGACTTCTACCGGGGAGCTGTTTTTT. This encodes CASRVGTSTGELFF.

This clone was picked up one time. The chain couples TRBV6-5 to TRBJ2-1; D might be TRBD2 (7 bases). CDR1 MNHEY and CDR2 SVGAGI come from the germline V gene. The CDR3 contains 14 residues. V lost 8 bases to trimming and J lost 9 bases, with 20 bases between them. In DNA, the CDR3 is TGTGCCAGCGGGATAAGGGGGGGCCTCTTTGAGCAGTTCTTC. Protein sequence: CASGIRGGLFEQFF.

This sequence joins TRBV2 and TRBJ2-7; 8 bases map to TRBD2. The germline gives CDR1 SNHLY, CDR2 FYNNEI. With V trimmed by 7 bases and J by 4 bases, 9 bases remained unmatched. The CDR3 contains 14 residues. The CDR3 coding sequence is TGTGCCAGCAACGGAGCGGGGGTATCTTACGAGCAGTACTTC. It encodes CASNGAGVSYEQYF.

The chain couples TRBV30 to TRBJ1-2; D is unresolved. CDR3 size: 12 residues. V was cut by 4 bases and J by 4 bases, with 10 bases left in between. CDR1 is GTSNPN and CDR2 is SVGIG in the germline V gene (reference sequence). The CDR3 nucleotides are TGTGCCTGGACACGGAGTCGCTATGGCTACACCTTC. As protein: CAWTRSRYGYTF.

The rearrangement links TRBV15 to TRBJ2-1; a weak D match, TRBD2 (5 bases). The CDR3 length is 13 residues. V was shortened by 1 base and J by 7 bases, with 8 bases between the two germline ends. Germline CDR1 LNHNV, CDR2 YYDKDF (reference sequence). CDR3 nucleotides: TGTGCCACCAGCAGAGGGCGGGTGAATGAGCAGTTCTTC. As protein: CATSRGRVNEQFF.

The chain joins TRBV5-1 to TRBJ2-3; D possibly corresponds to TRBD1 (6 bases). From germline, CDR1 is SGHRS and CDR2 YFSETQ. The CDR3 totals 13 residues. V was shortened by 3 bases and J by 5 bases, with 10 bases between the two germline ends. The CDR3 DNA reads TGCGCCAGCAGCTCAGGGGCTGGAGATACGCAGTATTTT. Protein product: CASSSGAGDTQYF.

This chain uses TRBV30 with TRBJ1-1, with D perhaps TRBD1 (6 bases). V gave up 4 bases and J gave up 4 bases, with 16 bases separating them. This CDR3 comprises 14 residues. In germline, CDR1 is GTSNPN, CDR2 SVGIG (reference sequence). Here the CDR3 reads CAWNPGVGSTEAFF. CDR3 DNA sequence: TGTGCCTGGAATCCAGGGGTTGGGAGCACTGAAGCTTTCTTT.

V is TRBV11-1 and J is TRBJ1-2; 7 bases align to TRBD1. V was pared by 6 bases and J by 5 bases, with 12 bases of the junction left unmatched. Germline V gene data show CDR1 as SGHAT and CDR2 as FQDESV (reference sequence). The CDR3 contains 15 residues. CDR3: CASRGGQPGEYGYTF. The CDR3 coding sequence is TGTGCCAGCAGAGGGGGACAGCCGGGGGAATATGGCTACACCTTC.

V is TRBV10-2 and J is TRBJ2-3; 8 bases match TRBD2. The CDR3 has 16 residues. Germline CDR1 and CDR2: WSHSY and SAAADI. The junction had 14 bases not matched to a gene; V was cut back by 8 bases and J by 4 bases. CDR3: CASHTPGGRRADTQYF. The CDR3 region has the DNA TGCGCCAGCCACACCCCGGGGGGGCGCCGTGCAGATACGCAGTATTTT.

This chain links TRBV7-3 with TRBJ2-1, with D perhaps matching TRBD1 (6 bases). From germline, CDR1 is SGHTA and CDR2 FQGTGA. Trimming shortened V by 5 bases and J by 8 bases, and 13 bases separated the two germline ends. CDR3 length: 13 amino acids. The chain's CDR3 is CASSLGQRDEQFF. The DNA for the CDR3 is TGTGCCAGCAGCCTCGGACAGAGGGATGAGCAGTTCTTC.

This clone was counted once. The V and J genes are TRBV7-8 and TRBJ2-1; 11 bases fit TRBD2. Trimming took 2 bases from V and 6 from J; bases not matched to a gene: 3. The CDR3 loop spans 15 amino acids. The V gene's germline CDR1 is SGHVS and CDR2 FQNEAQ. The CDR3 DNA sequence: TGTGCCAGCAGCTTAAGACTAGCGGGGTTCAATGAGCAGTTCTTC. Translated, it gives CASSLRLAGFNEQFF.

The rearrangement links TRBV2 to TRBJ2-2; D might be TRBD2 (6 bases). CDR3 length: 19 residues. V lost 3 bases, J lost 5 bases, and 25 bases lay in between. Germline loops: CDR1 SNHLY, CDR2 FYNNEI. Here the CDR3 reads CASSDNLSGGAWRTGELFF. The CDR3 region has the DNA TGTGCCAGCAGTGACAACCTGTCGGGCGGGGCGTGGAGGACCGGGGAGCTGTTTTTT. Drawing the rest from reference TRBV2 and TRBJ2-2, the complete variable domain is EPEVTQTPSHQVTQMGQEVILRCVPISNHLYFYWYRQILGQKVEFLVSFYNNEISEKSEIFDDQFSVERPDGSNFTLKIRSTKLEDSAMYFCASSDNLSGGAWRTGELFFGEGSRLTVL.

The V gene is TRBV10-3, the J gene TRBJ2-7, with 9 bases identical to TRBD2. V lost 6 bases and J lost 3; bases outside the gene matches: 3. The CDR3 runs to 13 residues. Germline V gene data show CDR1 as ENHRY and CDR2 as SYGVKD. CDR3 sequence (DNA): TGTGCCATCAGGGAGACTAGCGGCTACGAGCAGTACTTC. It yields the protein CAIRETSGYEQYF.

The J gene is TRBJ1-2, the V gene TRBV4-1; TRBD1 is a possible D gene (6 bases). Looked up from germline, CDR1 is MGHRA and CDR2 is YSYEKL. V lost 5 bases, J lost 8 bases, and 9 bases lay in between. The CDR3 sequence is 11 residues long. CDR3 in DNA: TGCGCCAGCAGCGGCGGGGGCGGCTACACCTTC. This codes for CASSGGGGYTF.

This clone was counted a single time. V gene TRBV7-9 combines with J gene TRBJ1-2; the D is unclear. The CDR3 loop spans 15 amino acids. The germline V and J ends were trimmed by 3 bases and 5 bases, with 16 bases remaining between them. Germline V gene lookup returns CDR1 SEHNR and CDR2 FQNEAQ (reference sequence). The CDR3 DNA is TGTGCCAGCAGCTTCCCCGGGATGAGCTATTATGGCTACACCTTC. Translated: CASSFPGMSYYGYTF.

This chain connects TRBV7-8 to TRBJ2-1, with D possibly TRBD2 on 6 matching bases. Per germline, CDR1 SGHVS and CDR2 FQNEAQ. V was cut by 2 bases and J by 1 base, with 9 bases left in between. The CDR3 consists of 15 residues. The CDR3 spells CASSLRGGSYNEQFF. In nucleotides, the CDR3 is TGTGCCAGCAGCTTAAGGGGAGGATCCTACAATGAGCAGTTCTTC.

V gene TRBV30 combines with J gene TRBJ1-3; the D gene is possibly TRBD1 (6 bases). The germline V gene encodes CDR1 GTSNPN and CDR2 SVGIG (reference sequence). With 4 bases removed from V and 4 bases from J, the gap between germline ends came to 14 bases. This CDR3 has 14 amino acids. The CDR3 nucleotides read TGTGCCTGGAATAGCGGCGGGGGCGGAAACACCATATATTTT. Translation: CAWNSGGGGNTIYF.

The chain employs TRBV5-5 and TRBJ1-2, with D tentatively TRBD1 (6 bases). The CDR3 consists of 15 residues. From germline, CDR1 is SGHKS and CDR2 YYEKEE (reference sequence). Deletions cut 4 bases from V and 6 bases from J, with 19 bases between. In nucleotides, the CDR3 is TGTGCCAGCAGCGTGACGACAGGCGTCTACGATGGCTACACCTTC. Translated, it gives CASSVTTGVYDGYTF.

The chain links TRBV2 to TRBJ1-2; D is perhaps TRBD1 (6 bases). Germline V gene sequence: CDR1 SNHLY, CDR2 FYNNEI. This CDR3 spans 13 amino acids. The V and J ends lost 7 bases and 13 bases respectively, with 22 bases between them. The CDR3 DNA is TGTGCCAGCATTGGATTCAGGGGCGATTCTAGCACCTTC. Encoded protein: CASIGFRGDSSTF.

This rearrangement joins TRBV25-1 to TRBJ1-1; D not resolved. Between the trimmed V and J ends, which lost 8 bases and 5 bases, there was a span of 12 bases. CDR1 and CDR2 (germline): MGHDK, SYGVNS. This CDR3 is built from 12 residues. CDR3 bases: TGTGCCAGCCAGGAACGGGGAACTGAAGCTTTCTTT. As protein: CASQERGTEAFF. Combining the CDR3 with reference TRBV25-1 and TRBJ1-1 gives the whole variable domain EADIYQTPRYLVIGTGKKITLECSQTMGHDKMYWYQQDPGMELHLIHYSYGVNSTEKGDLSSESTVSRIRTEHFPLTLESARPSHTSQYLCASQERGTEAFFGQGTRLTVV.

V gene TRBV9 combines with J gene TRBJ2-7; D gene uncertain. This CDR3 has 13 residues. Germline V gene data show CDR1 as SGDLS and CDR2 as YYNGEE. V dropped 3 bases and J dropped 7 bases, with 14 bases sitting between them. CDR3 amino acids: CASSGGGTGEQYF. The CDR3 nucleotides are TGTGCCAGCAGCGGCGGCGGTACCGGGGAGCAGTACTTC.